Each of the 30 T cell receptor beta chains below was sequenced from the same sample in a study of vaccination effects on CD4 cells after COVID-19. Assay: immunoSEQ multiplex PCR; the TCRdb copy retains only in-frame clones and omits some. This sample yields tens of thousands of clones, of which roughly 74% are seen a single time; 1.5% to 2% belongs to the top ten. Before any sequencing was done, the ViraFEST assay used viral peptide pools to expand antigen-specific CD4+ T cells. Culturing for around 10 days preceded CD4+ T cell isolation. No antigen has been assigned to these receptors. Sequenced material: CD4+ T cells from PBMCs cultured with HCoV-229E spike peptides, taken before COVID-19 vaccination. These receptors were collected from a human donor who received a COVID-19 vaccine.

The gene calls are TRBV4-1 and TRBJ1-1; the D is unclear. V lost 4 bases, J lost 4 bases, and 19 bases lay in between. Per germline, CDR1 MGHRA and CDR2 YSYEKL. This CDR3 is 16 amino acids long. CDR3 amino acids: CASSRPGVGEITEAFF. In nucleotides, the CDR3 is TGCGCCAGCAGCCGTCCCGGGGTCGGGGAAATCACTGAAGCTTTCTTT.

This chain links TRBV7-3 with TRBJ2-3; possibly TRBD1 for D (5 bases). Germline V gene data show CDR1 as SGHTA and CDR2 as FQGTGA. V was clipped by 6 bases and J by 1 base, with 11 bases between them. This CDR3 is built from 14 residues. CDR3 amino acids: CASRDQGGTDTQYF. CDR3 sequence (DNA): TGTGCCAGCAGGGATCAGGGCGGCACAGATACGCAGTATTTT.

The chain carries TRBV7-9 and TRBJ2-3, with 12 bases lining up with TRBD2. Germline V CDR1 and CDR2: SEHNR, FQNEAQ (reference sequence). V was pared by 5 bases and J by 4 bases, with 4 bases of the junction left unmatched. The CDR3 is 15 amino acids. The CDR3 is CASSQTSGGPDTQYF. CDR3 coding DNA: TGTGCCAGCAGCCAGACTAGCGGGGGCCCAGATACGCAGTATTTT.

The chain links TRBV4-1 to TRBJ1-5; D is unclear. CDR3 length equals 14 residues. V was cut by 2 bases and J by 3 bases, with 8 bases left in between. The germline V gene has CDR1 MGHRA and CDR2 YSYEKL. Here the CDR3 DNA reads TGCGCCAGCAGCCAATCCAGGCTCAATCAGCCCCAGCATTTT. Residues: CASSQSRLNQPQHF.

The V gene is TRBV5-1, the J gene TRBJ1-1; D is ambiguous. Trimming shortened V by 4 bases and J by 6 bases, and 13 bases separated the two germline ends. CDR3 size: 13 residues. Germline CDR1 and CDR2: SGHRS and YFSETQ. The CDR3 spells CASSVAGWPEAFF. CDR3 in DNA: TGCGCCAGCAGCGTCGCGGGTTGGCCTGAAGCTTTCTTT.

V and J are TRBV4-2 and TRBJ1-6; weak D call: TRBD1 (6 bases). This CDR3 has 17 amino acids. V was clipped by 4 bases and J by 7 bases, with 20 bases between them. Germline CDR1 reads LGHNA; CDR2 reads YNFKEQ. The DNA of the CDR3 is TGTGCCAGCAGCCTCTCACAGGGCGCGGACCCCAATTCACCCCTCCACTTT. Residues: CASSLSQGADPNSPLHF.

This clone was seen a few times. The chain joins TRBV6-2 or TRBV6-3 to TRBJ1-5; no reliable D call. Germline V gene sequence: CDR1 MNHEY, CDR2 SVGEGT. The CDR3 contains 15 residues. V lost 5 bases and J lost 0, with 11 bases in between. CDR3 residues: CASSPWRDSNQPQHF. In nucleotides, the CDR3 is TGTGCCAGCAGTCCCTGGAGGGATAGCAATCAGCCCCAGCATTTT.

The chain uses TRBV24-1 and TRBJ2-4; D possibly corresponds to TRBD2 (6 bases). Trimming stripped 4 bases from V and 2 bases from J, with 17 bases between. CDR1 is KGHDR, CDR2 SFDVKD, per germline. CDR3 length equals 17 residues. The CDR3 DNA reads TGTGCCACCAGTGACTCCCCCAGGGCGGGGACCAAAAACATTCAGTACTTC. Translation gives CATSDSPRAGTKNIQYF.

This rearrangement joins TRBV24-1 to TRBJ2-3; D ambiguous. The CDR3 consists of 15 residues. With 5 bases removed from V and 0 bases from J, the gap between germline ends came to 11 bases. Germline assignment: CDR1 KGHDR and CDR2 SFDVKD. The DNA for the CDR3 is TGTGCCACCAGTGTATCTACCTCGAGCACAGATACGCAGTATTTT. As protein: CATSVSTSSTDTQYF.

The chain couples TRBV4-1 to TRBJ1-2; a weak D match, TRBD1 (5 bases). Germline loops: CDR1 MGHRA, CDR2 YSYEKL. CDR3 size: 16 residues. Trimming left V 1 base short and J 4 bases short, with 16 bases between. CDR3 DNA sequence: TGCGCCAGCAGCCAAGTGAGGGACTCAGATACCTATGGCTACACCTTC. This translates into CASSQVRDSDTYGYTF.

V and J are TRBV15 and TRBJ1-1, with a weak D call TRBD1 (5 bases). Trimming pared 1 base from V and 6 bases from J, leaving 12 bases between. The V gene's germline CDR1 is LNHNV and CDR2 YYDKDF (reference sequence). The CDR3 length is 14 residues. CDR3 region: CATSRAGNGAEAFF. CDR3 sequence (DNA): TGTGCCACCAGCAGAGCAGGGAATGGCGCTGAAGCTTTCTTT.

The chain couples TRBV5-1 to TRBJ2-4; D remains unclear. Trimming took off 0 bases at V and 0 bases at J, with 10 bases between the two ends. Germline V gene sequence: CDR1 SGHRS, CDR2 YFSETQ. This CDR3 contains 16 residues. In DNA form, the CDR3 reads TGCGCCAGCAGCTTGGTAGGTGATCTAGCCAAAAACATTCAGTACTTC. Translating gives CASSLVGDLAKNIQYF.

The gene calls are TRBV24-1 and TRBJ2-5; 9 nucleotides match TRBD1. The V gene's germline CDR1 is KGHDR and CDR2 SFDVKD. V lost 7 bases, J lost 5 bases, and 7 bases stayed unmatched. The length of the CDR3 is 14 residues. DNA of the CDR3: TGTGCCACCAGGAAGACAGGGGGTGGGGAGACCCAGTACTTC. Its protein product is CATRKTGGGETQYF.

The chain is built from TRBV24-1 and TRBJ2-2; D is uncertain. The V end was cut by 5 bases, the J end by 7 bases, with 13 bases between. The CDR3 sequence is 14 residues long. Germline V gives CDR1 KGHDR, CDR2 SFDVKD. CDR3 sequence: CATSGHGSVGELFF. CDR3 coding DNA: TGTGCCACCAGTGGCCACGGGTCTGTCGGGGAGCTGTTTTTT.

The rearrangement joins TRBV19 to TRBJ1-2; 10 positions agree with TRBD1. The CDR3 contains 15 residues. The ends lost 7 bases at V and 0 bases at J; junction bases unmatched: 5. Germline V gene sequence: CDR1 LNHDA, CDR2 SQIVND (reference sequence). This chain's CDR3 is CASMRTGGPNYGYTF. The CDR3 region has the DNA TGTGCCAGTATGAGGACAGGGGGTCCTAACTATGGCTACACCTTC.

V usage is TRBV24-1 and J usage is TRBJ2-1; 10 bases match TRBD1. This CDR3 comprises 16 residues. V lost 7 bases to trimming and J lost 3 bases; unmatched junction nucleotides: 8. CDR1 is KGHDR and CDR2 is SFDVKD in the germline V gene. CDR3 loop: CATSTLGTGVYNEQFF. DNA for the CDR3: TGTGCCACCAGCACCCTCGGGACAGGGGTCTACAATGAGCAGTTCTTC.

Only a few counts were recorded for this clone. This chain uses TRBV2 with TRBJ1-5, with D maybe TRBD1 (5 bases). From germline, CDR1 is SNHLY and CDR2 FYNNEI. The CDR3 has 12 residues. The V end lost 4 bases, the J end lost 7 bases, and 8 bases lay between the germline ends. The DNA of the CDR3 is TGTGCCAGCAGTGGGGGCGAGCAGCCCCAGCATTTT. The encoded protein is CASSGGEQPQHF.

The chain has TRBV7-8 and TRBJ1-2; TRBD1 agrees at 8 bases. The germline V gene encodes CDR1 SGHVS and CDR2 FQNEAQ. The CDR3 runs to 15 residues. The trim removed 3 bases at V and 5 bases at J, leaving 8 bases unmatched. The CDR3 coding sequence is TGTGCCAGCAGCTTTGCAGGGGGCGAATGGTATGGCTACACCTTC. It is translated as CASSFAGGEWYGYTF.

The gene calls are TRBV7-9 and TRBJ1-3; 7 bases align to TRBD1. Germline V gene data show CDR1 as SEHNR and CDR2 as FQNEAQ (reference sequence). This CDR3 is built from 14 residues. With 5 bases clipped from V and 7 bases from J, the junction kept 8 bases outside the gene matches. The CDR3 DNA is TGTGCCAGCAGCCGCGGACAGGTGGGGAACACCATATATTTT. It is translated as CASSRGQVGNTIYF.

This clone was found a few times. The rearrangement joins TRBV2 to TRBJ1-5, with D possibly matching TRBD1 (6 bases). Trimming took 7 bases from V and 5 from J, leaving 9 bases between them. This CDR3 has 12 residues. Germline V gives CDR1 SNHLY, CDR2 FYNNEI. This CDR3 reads CASTNRDQPQHF. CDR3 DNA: TGTGCCAGCACTAACAGGGATCAGCCCCAGCATTTT.

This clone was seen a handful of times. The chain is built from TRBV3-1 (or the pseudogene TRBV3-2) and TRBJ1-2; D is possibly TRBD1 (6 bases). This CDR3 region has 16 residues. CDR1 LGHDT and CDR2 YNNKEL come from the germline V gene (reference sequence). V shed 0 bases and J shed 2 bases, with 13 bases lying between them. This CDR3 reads CASSQEGAGRNYGYTF. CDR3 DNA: TGTGCCAGCAGCCAAGAGGGGGCAGGGAGAAACTATGGCTACACCTTC.

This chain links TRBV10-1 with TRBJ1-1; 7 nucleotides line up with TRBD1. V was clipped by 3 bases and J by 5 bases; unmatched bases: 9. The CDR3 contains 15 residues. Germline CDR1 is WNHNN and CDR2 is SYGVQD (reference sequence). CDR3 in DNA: TGCGCCAGCAGTGACCCGAGGGGGCGAGGGACTGAAGCTTTCTTT. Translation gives CASSDPRGRGTEAFF.

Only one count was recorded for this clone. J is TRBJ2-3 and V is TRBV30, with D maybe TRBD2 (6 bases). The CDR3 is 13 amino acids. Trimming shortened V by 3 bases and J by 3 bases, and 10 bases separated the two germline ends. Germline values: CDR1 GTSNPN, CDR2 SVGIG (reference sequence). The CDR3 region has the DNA TGTGCCTGGAGCGGGGGTCTAACAGATACGCAGTATTTT. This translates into CAWSGGLTDTQYF.

CDR3 nucleotide sequence: TGCAGTGCTGCGGATCCCTACGAGCAGTACGTC. Its protein product is CSAADPYEQYV. The chain is built from TRBV20-1 and TRBJ2-7; D gene uncertain. V was shortened by 5 bases and J by 2 bases, with 7 bases between the two germline ends. Germline CDR1 reads DFQATT; CDR2 reads SNEGSKA (reference sequence). The CDR3 loop spans 11 amino acids.

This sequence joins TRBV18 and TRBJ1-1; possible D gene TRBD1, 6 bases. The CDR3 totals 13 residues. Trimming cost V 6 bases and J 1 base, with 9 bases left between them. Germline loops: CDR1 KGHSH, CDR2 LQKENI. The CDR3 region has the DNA TGTGCCAGCTCCCTGGGACAGAACACTGAAGCTTTCTTT. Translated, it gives CASSLGQNTEAFF. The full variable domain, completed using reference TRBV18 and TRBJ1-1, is NAGVMQNPRHLVRRRGQEARLRCSPMKGHSHVYWYRQLPEEGLKFMVYLQKENIIDESGMPKERFSAEFPKEGPSILRIQQVVRGDSAAYFCASSLGQNTEAFFGQGTRLTVV.

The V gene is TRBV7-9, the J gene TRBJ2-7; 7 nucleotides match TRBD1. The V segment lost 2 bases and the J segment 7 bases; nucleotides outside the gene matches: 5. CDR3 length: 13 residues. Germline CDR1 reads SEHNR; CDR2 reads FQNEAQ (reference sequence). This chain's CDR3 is CASSLQGTAEQYV. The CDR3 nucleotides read TGTGCCAGCAGCTTACAAGGGACAGCGGAGCAGTACGTC.

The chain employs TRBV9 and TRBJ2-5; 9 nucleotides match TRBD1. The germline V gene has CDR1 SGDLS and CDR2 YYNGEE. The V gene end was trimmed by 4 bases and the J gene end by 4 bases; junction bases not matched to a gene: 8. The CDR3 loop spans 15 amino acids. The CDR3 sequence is CASSRDTGGRETQYF. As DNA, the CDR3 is TGTGCCAGCAGCCGTGATACAGGGGGCCGAGAGACCCAGTACTTC.

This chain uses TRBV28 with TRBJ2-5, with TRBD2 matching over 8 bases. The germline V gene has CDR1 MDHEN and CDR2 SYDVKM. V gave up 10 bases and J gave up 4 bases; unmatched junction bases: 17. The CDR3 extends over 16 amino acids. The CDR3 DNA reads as TGTGCCACCTACCGCCTACCGGGGGGGAGGGGAGAGACCCAGTACTTC. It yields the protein CATYRLPGGRGETQYF.

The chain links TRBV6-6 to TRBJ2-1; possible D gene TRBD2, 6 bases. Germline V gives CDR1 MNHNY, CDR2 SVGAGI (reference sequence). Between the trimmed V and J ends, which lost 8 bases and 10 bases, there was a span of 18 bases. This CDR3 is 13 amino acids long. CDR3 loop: CASCPGTRREQFF. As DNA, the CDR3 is TGTGCCAGCTGCCCCGGGACTCGCCGCGAGCAGTTCTTC.

In nucleotides, the CDR3 is TGTGCCAGCAGTCTTGGACAGAACACTGAAGCTTTCTTT. Translating gives CASSLGQNTEAFF. V gene TRBV6-4 combines with J gene TRBJ1-1; tentative D call: TRBD1 (5 bases). CDR1 and CDR2 from the germline V gene are MRHNA and SNTAGT. The CDR3 loop spans 13 amino acids. V lost 5 bases, J lost 1 base, and 8 bases lay in between.